Here is one T cell receptor (beta chain) with its context. The source of the sample is a study of shared clonotypes between healthy human individuals. V shed 8 bases and J shed 1 base, with 17 bases lying between them. Germline assignment: CDR1 SEHNR and CDR2 FQNEAQ (reference sequence). The CDR3 is 15 residues long. Cells designated naive CD8 were CD45RO-negative and were positively selected for CCR7, with terminally differentiated effector memory CD45RA+ cells excluded. Data came from immunoSEQ multiplex PCR; TCRdb stores just in-frame clones and leaves some out. The sample consists of about 2.2 million clones, 90% to 95% of them appearing once.

The sample comprised naive CD8+ T cells from PBMCs. The receptor was derived from a man aged 18 to 29 in good health. Some clones in this sample may be carry-over from other donors' samples. The genes are TRBV7-9 and TRBJ2-5; D might be TRBD2 (5 bases). The CDR3 bases are TGTGCCAGCTTTCAACCCGCCCGGGGCCAAGAGACCCAGTACTTC. It encodes CASFQPARGQETQYF.